This TCR beta chain was identified during a study of PD-L1 blockade in urothelial cancer. Study as a whole: Between 0 and 3 chemotherapy regimens preceded treatment for each patient. It was at 3 weeks (second dose) and 6 weeks after treatment start that blood was analyzed. Study-level findings and limits: Blood clones associated with the tumor expanded more at 3 weeks in durable-benefit patients.

Here immunoSEQ multiplex PCR was the method, and the copy in TCRdb shows in-frame clones only, minus some. Altogether 130,000 or so clones are present, roughly 84% being singletons, with the ten largest covering 3.2%. Per germline, CDR1 SEHNR and CDR2 FQNEAQ (reference sequence). V gave up 7 bases and J gave up 4 bases; unmatched junction bases: 12. The CDR3 is 16 residues long. The time point is: pretreatment peripheral blood. Remarks on this clone: Its antigen remains unidentified.

The V and J genes are TRBV7-9 and TRBJ1-1; 10 positions agree with TRBD1. This receptor was identified in a man in his fifties or sixties with urothelial cancer. The starting material was PBMCs, obtained around atezolizumab (anti-PD-L1) treatment. The CDR3 DNA is TGTGCCAGCACTCTAGGGACAGGGGATGGGAGCACTGAAGCTTTCTTT. This codes for CASTLGTGDGSTEAFF.